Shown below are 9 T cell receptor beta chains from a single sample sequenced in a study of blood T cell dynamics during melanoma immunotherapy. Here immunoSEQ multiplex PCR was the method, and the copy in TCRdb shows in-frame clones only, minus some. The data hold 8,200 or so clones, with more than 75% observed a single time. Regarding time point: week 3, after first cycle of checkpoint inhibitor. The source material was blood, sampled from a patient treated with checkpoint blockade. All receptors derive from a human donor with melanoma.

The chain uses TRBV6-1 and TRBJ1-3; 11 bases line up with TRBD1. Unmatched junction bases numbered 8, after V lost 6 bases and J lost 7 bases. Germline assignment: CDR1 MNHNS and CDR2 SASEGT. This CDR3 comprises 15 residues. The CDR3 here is CASRQRTGGMNTIYF. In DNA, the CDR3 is TGTGCCAGCAGGCAGAGGACAGGGGGCATGAACACCATATATTTT.

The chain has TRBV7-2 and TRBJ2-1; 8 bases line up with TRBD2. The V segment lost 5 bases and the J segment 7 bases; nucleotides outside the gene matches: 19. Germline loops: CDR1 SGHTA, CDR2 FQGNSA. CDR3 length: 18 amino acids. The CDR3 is CASSPLERGPYLRNEQFF. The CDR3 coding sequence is TGTGCCAGCAGCCCCCTGGAGCGGGGGCCCTACCTTAGAAATGAGCAGTTCTTC. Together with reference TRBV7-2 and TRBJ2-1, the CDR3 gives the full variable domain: GAGVSQSPSNKVTEKGKDVELRCDPISGHTALYWYRQSLGQGLEFLIYFQGNSAPDKSGLPSDRFSAERTGGSVSTLTIQRTQQEDSAVYLCASSPLERGPYLRNEQFFGPGTRLTVL.

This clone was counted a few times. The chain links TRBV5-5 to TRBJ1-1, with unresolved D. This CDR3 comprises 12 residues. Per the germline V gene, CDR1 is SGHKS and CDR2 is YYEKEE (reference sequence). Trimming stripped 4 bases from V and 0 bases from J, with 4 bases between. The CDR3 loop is CASSPMNTEAFF. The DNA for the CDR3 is TGTGCCAGCAGCCCCATGAACACTGAAGCTTTCTTT.

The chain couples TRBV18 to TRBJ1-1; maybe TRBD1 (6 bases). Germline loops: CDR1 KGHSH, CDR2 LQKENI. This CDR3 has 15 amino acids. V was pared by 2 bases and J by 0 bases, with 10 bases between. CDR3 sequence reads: CASSPSGALNTEAFF. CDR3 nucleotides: TGTGCCAGCTCACCATCGGGGGCCTTGAACACTGAAGCTTTCTTT.

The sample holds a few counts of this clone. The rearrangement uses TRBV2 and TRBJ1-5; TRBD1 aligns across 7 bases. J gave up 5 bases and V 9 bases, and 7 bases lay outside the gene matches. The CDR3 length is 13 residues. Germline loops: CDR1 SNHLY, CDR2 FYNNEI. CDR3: CASQRDSYQPQHF. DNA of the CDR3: TGTGCCAGTCAGCGGGACAGTTATCAGCCCCAGCATTTT.

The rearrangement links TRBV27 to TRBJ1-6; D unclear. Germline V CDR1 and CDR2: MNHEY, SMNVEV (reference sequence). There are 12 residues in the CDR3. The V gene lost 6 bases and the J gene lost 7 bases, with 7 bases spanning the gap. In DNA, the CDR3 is TGTGCCAGCAGCCCGGTGAATTCACCCCTCCACTTT. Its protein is CASSPVNSPLHF.

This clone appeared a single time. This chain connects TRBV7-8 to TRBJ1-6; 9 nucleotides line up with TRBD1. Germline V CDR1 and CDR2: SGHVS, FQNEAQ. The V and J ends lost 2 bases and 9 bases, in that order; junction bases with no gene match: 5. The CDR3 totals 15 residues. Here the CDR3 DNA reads TGTGCCAGCAGCTTACGGGACAGGGTTAGTTCACCCCTCCACTTT. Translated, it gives CASSLRDRVSSPLHF. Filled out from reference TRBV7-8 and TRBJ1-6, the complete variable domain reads GAGVSQSPRYKVAKRGQDVALRCDPISGHVSLFWYQQALGQGPEFLTYFQNEAQLDKSGLPSDRFFAERPEGSVSTLKIQRTQQEDSAVYLCASSLRDRVSSPLHFGNGTRLTVT.

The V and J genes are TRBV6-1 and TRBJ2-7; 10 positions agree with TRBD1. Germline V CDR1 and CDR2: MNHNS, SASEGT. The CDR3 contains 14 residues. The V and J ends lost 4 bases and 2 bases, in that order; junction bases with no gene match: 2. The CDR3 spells CASSAGTGAYEQYF. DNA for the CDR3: TGTGCCAGCAGTGCGGGGACAGGGGCCTACGAGCAGTACTTC.

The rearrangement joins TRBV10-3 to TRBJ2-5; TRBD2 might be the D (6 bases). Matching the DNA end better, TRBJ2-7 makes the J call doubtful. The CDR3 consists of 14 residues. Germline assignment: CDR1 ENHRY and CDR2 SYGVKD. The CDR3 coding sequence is TGTGCCATCAGTGAGGGACTACCCCCCTACGAGCAGTACTTC. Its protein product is CAISEGLPPYEQYF.